The rows below give T cell receptor beta chains drawn from one sample of a study of response to subunit inactivated influenza vaccine. Via MiXCR, TCRdb re-called the RT-PCR reads, giving one row per CDR3 protein. The sample has approximately 680,000 distinct CDR3 sequences, 15% to 19% seen once. The source was PBMCs from blood, collected about 13 days after vaccination. These receptors were collected from a man over 45 who received an inactivated influenza vaccine. The CDR3 runs from the conserved cysteine through the conserved F or W. D genes are given only for firm matches. The size entry is marked missing in some rows and otherwise reads once, few, many or a size class.

>TRBV7-2|NA|TRBJ2-1|few
TGTGCCAGCAGCTTAGCGGGAGTGATCTACAATGAGCAGTTCTTC
CASSLAGVIYNEQFF
>TRBV6-2/TRBV6-3|TRBD1|TRBJ2-1|NA
TGTGCCAGCAGTTTAGGACAGGGGTATTATGAGCAGTTCTTC
CASSLGQGYYEQFF
>TRBV29-1|NA|TRBJ1-2|NA
TGCAGCGTTGCCGGGGAAAGCTATGGCTACACCTTC
CSVAGESYGYTF
>TRBV30|TRBD1|TRBJ2-2|NA
TGTGCCTGGGGACAGGGTTGGTCCGGGGAGCTGTTTTTT
CAWGQGWSGELFF
>TRBV28|NA|TRBJ2-5|NA
TGTGCCAGCAGTTCCAGGAAGGAAACGGAATACCAAGAGACCCAGTACTTC
CASSSRKETEYQETQYF
>TRBV29-1|NA|TRBJ2-7|NA
TGCAGCGCCCTGACATATACCTACGAGCAGTACTTC
CSALTYTYEQYF
>TRBV6-5|TRBD2|TRBJ2-1|NA
TGTGCCAGCAGTTACGCGGCTAGCGGGAGAAATGAGCAGTTCTTC
CASSYAASGRNEQFF
>TRBV10-3|NA|TRBJ2-3|many
TGTGCCATAAGGGACTCACCCACAGATACGCAGTATTTT
CAIRDSPTDTQYF
>TRBV6-2/TRBV6-3|NA|TRBJ2-7|once
TGTGCCAGCGGATTCCCCGGGCAAACCAGGGAAAGACCCTACTTC
CASGFPGQTRERPYF
>TRBV4-3|NA|TRBJ2-1|NA
TGCGCCAGCAGCCAAGAAGTCGAGGGATACTTCTCCTACAATGAGCAGTTCTTC
CASSQEVEGYFSYNEQFF
>TRBV5-1|NA|TRBJ2-7|NA
TGCGCCAGCAGCTTGGGTGGGGGGCCCCACGAGCAGTACTTC
CASSLGGGPHEQYF
>TRBV12-3/TRBV12-4|TRBD1|TRBJ2-3|few
TGTGCCAGCAGTTCTCAACCGGGACAGGGAAAGTTGGAGCAGTATTTT
CASSSQPGQGKLEQYF
>TRBV28|NA|TRBJ1-4|NA
TGTGCCAGCAGCAGGGGTGGGACTAATGAAAAACTGTTTTTT
CASSRGGTNEKLFF
>TRBV28|NA|TRBJ2-7|NA
TGTGCCAGCAGTTTATGGCAGGCCGGTAACCACGAGCAGTACTTC
CASSLWQAGNHEQYF
>TRBV7-3|TRBD2|TRBJ2-5|NA
TGTGCCAGCAGCTTAGGTCTAGCGGGAGCATCGCAGACCCAGTACTTC
CASSLGLAGASQTQYF
>TRBV18|TRBD1|TRBJ1-2|few
TGTGCCAGCTCACCCCTCGTGACCGGGACAGGGGTCTTTAACTATGGCTACACCTTC
CASSPLVTGTGVFNYGYTF
>TRBV12-5|NA|TRBJ2-5|many
TGTGCTAGTGGTTTGGGCCACCCCGGTATGGGCGAGACCCAGTACTTC
CASGLGHPGMGETQYF
>TRBV28|TRBD2|TRBJ2-7|NA
TGTGCCAGCAGTGGTCTTGGCGGGGGGCATTACTACGAGCAGTACTTC
CASSGLGGGHYYEQYF
>TRBV6-5|TRBD2|TRBJ2-7|few
TGTGCCAGCCGGGGGAGGGGCGAGCAGTACTTC
CASRGRGEQYF
>TRBV7-2|NA|TRBJ1-1|few
TGTGCCAGCAGCTTAAGGGAGAGCACTGAAGCTTTCTTT
CASSLRESTEAFF
>TRBV9|TRBD2|TRBJ2-1|few
TGTGCCAGCAGCGCCCTAGCCCGGGTGGGATCGGGACTAGCGGGAGAGAATGAGAATGAGCAGTTCTTC
CASSALARVGSGLAGENENEQFF
>TRBV5-1|TRBD2|TRBJ2-5|NA
TGCGCCAGCAGCTCCGGGACTAGCGGGAGTTTGGAGACCCAGTACTTC
CASSSGTSGSLETQYF
>TRBV5-6|TRBD2|TRBJ2-6|few
TGTGCCAGCAGCAAGGGACTACTGTACTCTGGGGCCAACGTCCTGACTTTC
CASSKGLLYSGANVLTF
>TRBV29-1|NA|TRBJ2-7|NA
TGCAGCGTTGAGAAGAACTCCTACGAGCAGTACTTC
CSVEKNSYEQYF
>TRBV14|NA|TRBJ2-3|NA
TGTGCCAGCAGTCCCGGGTGGAGAGATACGCAGTATTTT
CASSPGWRDTQYF
>TRBV20-1|TRBD1|TRBJ2-7|few
TGCAGTGCTTGGCCTCCCGGGACAGGGGGCAACGAGCAGTACTTC
CSAWPPGTGGNEQYF